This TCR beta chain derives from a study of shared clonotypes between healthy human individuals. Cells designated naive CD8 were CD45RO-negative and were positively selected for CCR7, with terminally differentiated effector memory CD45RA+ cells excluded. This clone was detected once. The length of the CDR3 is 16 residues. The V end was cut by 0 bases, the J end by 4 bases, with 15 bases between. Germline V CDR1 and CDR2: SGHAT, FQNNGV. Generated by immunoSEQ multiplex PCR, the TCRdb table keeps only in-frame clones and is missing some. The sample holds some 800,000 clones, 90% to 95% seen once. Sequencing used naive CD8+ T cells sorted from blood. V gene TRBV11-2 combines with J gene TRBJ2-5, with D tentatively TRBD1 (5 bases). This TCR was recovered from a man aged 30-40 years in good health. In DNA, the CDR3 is TGTGCCAGCAGCTTAGATCTAGTGACAGTGGGAGAGACCCAGTACTTC. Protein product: CASSLDLVTVGETQYF.